Listed here are 5 T cell receptor beta chains from one sample, sequenced in a study of spatial heterogeneity in lung cancer (dated by TCRdb to between 2017 and 2020). Antigens of these TCRs are unknown. The library relied on 5' RACE. Data came from a NextSeq 500. TCRdb reworked the public reads: Q25 trimming with fastp, MiXCR clone assembly, productive beta chains retained. One record per CDR3 amino acid sequence lists the most common genes and DNA. The sample table records about 100,000 distinct CDR3 sequences; nearly 4.5% of these occur just once. Approximately 22% of the sample is in the top ten clones. The time point label, as the study defines it: sample taken at primary tumor resection. The paper as a whole reports these results and caveats: A correlation was observed between the number of expanded intratumoral alpha and beta TCRs and the tumor nonsynonymous mutation count.

Material: lung tumor tissue, obtained at surgery. The receptors stem from a male donor with early-stage non-small cell lung cancer.

This clonotype was observed at least ten times. This rearrangement joins TRBV20-1 to TRBJ2-1; 12 nucleotides align to TRBD2. Per germline, CDR1 DFQATT and CDR2 SNEGSKA (reference sequence). The CDR3 is 17 amino acids. V lost 0 bases, J lost 4 bases, and 7 bases stayed unmatched. The CDR3 DNA reads TGCAGTGCTAGAGATCCCCGGACTAGCGGGGAGTACAATGAGCAGTTCTTC. It translates to CSARDPRTSGEYNEQFF.

This clonotype was counted many times. The V call is TRBV3-1, the J call TRBJ2-1; D tentatively reads TRBD1 or TRBD2 (5 bases each). In germline, CDR1 is LGHDT, CDR2 YNNKEL (reference sequence). The CDR3 runs 13 residues. Trimming removed 6 bases from V and 4 bases from J, with 10 bases in between. Written as DNA, the CDR3 is TGTGCCAGCAGTCGGGACGTGTACAATGAGCAGTTCTTC. Its protein is CASSRDVYNEQFF.

This clonotype was detected many times. The chain links TRBV28 to TRBJ2-7; D is perhaps TRBD1 or TRBD2 (6 bases each). CDR3 length: 14 residues. The V end was cut by 5 bases, the J end by 1 base, with 12 bases between. The germline V gene has CDR1 MDHEN and CDR2 SYDVKM. The CDR3 protein is CASSKGGVSYEQYF. The CDR3 DNA reads TGTGCCAGCAGTAAGGGGGGTGTGTCCTACGAGCAGTACTTC. Complete variable domain (other parts from reference TRBV28 and TRBJ2-7): DVKVTQSSRYLVKRTGEKVFLECVQDMDHENMFWYRQDPGLGLRLIYFSYDVKMKEKGDIPEGYSVSREKKERFSLILESASTNQTSMYLCASSKGGVSYEQYFGPGTRLTVT.

This clonotype was detected ten times or more. The rearrangement links TRBV2 to TRBJ2-2; D is possibly TRBD2 (5 bases). In germline, CDR1 is SNHLY, CDR2 FYNNEI. V was pared by 4 bases and J by 1 base, with 10 bases between. The CDR3 is 15 amino acids. CDR3: CASSGYGLNTGELFF. The CDR3 nucleotides read TGTGCCAGCAGTGGTTATGGACTGAACACCGGGGAGCTGTTTTTT.

This clonotype was seen repeatedly, ten times or more. The gene calls are TRBV7-9 and TRBJ2-1; D is possibly TRBD2 (6 bases). Trimming left V 0 bases short and J 3 bases short, with 21 bases between. CDR1 SEHNR and CDR2 FQNEAQ come from the germline V gene (reference sequence). This CDR3 is built from 19 residues. This CDR3 is CASSLAKILEGLVYNEQFF. The DNA for the CDR3 is TGTGCCAGCAGCTTAGCGAAAATCCTGGAGGGCCTAGTCTACAATGAGCAGTTCTTC.